This T cell receptor beta chain came from a study of T cell responses to AZD1222 COVID-19 vaccine. With respect to this clone: Its antigen is not known.

Findings of the study overall: Only five to seven AZD1222 recipients were seropositive at baseline. The donor group comprised mostly white British people and more females; the analysis possibly underestimated clonal diversity. Reports indicate that nearly half of spike-specific TCRs are directed at unmutated variant regions. CD4 TCRs associated with vaccination spanned spike, dominating at 160-218 and 743-854.

Assay used: immunoSEQ multiplex PCR; TCRdb lists only in-frame clones, some missing. The sample contains fewer than 110,000 clones, about nine tenths of which appear only once. CDR1 is MNHEY and CDR2 is SMNVEV in the germline V gene (reference sequence). V was cut by 2 bases and J by 5 bases, with 16 bases left in between. CDR3 size: 16 residues. The chain employs TRBV27 and TRBJ2-1, with a tentative D call TRBD1 (5 bases). The source is an adult who received the AZD1222 COVID-19 vaccine. This specimen consisted of peripheral blood, obtained 28 days after the second AZD1222 dose. CDR3 in amino acids: CASSLGATQRHNEQFF. The CDR3, as DNA: TGTGCCAGCAGTTTAGGGGCTACCCAACGGCACAATGAGCAGTTCTTC.